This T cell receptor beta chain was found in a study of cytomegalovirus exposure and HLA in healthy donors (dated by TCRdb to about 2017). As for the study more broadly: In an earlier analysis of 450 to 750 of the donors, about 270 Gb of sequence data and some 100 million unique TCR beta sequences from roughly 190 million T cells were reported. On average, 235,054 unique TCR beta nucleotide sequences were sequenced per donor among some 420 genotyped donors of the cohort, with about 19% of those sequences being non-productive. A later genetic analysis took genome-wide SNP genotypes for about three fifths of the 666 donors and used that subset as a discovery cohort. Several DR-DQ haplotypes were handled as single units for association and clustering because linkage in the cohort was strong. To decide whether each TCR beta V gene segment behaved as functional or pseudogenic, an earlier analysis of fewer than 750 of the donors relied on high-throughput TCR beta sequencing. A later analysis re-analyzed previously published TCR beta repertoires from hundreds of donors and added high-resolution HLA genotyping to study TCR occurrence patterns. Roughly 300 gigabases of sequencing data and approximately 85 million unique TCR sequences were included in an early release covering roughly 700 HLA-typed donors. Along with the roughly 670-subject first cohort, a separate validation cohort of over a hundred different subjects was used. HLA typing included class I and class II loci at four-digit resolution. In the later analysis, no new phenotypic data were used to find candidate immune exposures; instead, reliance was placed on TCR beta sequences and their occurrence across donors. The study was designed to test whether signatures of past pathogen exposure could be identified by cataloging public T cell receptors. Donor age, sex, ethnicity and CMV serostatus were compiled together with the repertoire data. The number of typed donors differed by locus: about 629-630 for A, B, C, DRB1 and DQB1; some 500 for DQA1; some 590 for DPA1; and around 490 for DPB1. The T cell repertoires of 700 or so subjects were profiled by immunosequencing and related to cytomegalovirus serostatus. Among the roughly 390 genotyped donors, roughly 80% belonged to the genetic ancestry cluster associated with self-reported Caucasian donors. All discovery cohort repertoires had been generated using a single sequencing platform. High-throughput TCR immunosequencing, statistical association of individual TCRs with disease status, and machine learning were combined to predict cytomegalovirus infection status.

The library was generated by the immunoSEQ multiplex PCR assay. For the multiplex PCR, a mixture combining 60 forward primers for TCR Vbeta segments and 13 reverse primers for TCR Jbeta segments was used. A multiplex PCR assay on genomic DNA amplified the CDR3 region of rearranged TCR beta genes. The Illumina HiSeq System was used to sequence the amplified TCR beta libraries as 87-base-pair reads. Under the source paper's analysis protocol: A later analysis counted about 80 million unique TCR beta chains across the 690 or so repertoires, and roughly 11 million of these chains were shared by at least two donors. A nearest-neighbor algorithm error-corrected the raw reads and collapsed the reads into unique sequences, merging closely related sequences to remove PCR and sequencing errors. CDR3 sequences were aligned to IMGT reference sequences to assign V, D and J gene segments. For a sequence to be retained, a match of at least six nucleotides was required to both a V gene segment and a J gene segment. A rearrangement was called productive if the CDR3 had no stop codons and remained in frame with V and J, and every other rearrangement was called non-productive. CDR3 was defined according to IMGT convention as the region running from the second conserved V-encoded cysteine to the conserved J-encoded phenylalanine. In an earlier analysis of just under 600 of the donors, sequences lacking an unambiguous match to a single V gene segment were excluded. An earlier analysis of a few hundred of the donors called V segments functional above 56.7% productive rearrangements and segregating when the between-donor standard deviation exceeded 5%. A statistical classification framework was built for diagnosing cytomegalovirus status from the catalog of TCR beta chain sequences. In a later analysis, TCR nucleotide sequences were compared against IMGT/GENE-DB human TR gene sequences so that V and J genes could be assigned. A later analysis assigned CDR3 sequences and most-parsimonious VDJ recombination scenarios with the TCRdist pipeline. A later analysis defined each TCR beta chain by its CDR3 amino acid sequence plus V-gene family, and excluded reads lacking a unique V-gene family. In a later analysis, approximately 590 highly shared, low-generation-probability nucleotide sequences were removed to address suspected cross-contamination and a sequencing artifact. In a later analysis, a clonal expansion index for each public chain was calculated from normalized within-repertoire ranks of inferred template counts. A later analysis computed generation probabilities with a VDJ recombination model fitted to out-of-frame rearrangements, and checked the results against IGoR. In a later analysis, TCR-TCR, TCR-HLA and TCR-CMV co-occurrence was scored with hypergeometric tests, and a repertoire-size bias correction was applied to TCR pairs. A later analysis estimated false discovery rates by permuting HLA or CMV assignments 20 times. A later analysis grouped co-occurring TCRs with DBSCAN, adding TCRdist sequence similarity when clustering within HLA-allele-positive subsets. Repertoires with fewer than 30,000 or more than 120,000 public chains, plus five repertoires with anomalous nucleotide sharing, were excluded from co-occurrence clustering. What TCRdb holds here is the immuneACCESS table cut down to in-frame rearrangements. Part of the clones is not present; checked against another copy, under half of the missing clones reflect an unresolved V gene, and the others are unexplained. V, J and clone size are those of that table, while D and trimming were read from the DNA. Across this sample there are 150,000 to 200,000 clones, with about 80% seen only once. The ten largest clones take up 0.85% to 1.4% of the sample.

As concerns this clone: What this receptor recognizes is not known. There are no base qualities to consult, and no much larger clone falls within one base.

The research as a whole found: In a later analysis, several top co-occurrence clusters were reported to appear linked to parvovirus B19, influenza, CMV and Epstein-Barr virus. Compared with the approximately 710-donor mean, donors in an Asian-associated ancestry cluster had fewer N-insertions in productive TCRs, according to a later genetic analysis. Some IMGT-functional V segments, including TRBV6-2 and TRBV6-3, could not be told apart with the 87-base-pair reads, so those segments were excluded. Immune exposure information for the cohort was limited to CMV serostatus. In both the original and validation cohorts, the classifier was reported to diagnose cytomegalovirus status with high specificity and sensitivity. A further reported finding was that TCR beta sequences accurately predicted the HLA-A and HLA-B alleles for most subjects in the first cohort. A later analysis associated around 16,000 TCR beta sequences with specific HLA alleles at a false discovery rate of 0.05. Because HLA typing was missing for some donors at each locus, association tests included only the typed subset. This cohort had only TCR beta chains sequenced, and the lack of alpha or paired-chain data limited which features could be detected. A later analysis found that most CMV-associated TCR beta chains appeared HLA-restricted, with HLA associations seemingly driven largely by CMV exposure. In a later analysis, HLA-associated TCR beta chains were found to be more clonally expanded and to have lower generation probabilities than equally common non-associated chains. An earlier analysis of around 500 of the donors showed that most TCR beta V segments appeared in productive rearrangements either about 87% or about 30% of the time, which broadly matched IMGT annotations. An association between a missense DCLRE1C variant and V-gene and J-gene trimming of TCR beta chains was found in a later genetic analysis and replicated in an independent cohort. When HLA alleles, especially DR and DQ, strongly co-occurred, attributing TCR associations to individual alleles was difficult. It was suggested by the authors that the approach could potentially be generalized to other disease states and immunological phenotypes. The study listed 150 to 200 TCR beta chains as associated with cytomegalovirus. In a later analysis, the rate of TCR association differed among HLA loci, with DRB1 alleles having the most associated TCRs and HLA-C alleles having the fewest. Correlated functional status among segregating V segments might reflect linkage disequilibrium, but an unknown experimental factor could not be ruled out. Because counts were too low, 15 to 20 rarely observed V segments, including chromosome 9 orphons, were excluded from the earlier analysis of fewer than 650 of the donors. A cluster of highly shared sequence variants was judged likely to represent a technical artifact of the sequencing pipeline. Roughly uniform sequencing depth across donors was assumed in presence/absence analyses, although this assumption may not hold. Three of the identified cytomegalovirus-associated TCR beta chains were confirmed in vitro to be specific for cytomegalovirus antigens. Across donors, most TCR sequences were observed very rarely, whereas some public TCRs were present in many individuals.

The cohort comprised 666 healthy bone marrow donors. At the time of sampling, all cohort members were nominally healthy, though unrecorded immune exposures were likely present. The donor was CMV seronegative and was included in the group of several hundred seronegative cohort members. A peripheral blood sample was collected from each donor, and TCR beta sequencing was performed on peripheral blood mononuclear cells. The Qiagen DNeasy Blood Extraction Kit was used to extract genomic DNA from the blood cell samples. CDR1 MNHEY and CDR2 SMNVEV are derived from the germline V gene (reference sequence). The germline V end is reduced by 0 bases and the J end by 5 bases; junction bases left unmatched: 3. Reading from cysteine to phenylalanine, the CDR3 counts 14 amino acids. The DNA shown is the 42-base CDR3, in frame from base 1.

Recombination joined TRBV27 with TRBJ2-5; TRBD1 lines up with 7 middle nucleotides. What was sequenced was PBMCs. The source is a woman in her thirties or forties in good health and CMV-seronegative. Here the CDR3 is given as CASSLSEGAETQYF. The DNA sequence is TGTGCCAGCAGTTTATCTGAGGGGGCCGAGACCCAGTACTTC.